Given below is one T cell receptor beta chain in context. This entry comes from a study of blood T cell repertoires in COVID-19. The overall study: Sites in the United States, Italy and Spain provided acute and convalescent COVID-19 samples. Nucleic acid was either cDNA or gDNA, and it came from T cells, B-cell-depleted T cells, or PBMCs.

Authors' processing steps: The assay estimated nucleated cells by amplifying reference gene primers. TCRdb's table, derived via immunoSEQ multiplex PCR, lists solely in-frame clones and lacks some. That table supplies the V and J calls and clone size; D and trimming were determined from the DNA. Of 110,000 to 150,000 clones in the sample, more than 75% were seen once. CDR3 length: 20 residues. V shed 3 bases and J 2 bases; nucleotides not matched to a gene: 17. This receptor was identified in a man between 60 and 70 years old with acute or convalescent COVID-19. The chain joins TRBV5-3 to TRBJ2-6; 7 nucleotides agree with TRBD1. TRBV5-3 is flagged as an ORF with uncertain function. The specimen was peripheral blood. As DNA, the CDR3 is TGTGCCAGAAGCTCCGCCAATGCAACCGGGACAGCCCCTGGGGCCAACGTCCTGACTTTC. Residues: CARSSANATGTAPGANVLTF.